This T cell receptor beta chain is drawn from a study of blood T cell repertoires in COVID-19. About the study: Researchers got acute and convalescent COVID-19 samples from the United States, Italy and Spain.

Per the study methods: From reference gene primer amplification, estimates of nucleated cell counts were derived. Clones were read by immunoSEQ multiplex PCR, and TCRdb kept only the in-frame ones, dropping some. The V and J calls and the clone size are those of that table, but D and trimming were determined from the DNA. The sample holds some 150,000 clones, about 80% seen once. The CDR3 consists of 18 residues. CDR1 and CDR2 (germline): SGHVS, FQNEAQ. The trim removed 2 bases at V and 0 bases at J, leaving 3 bases unmatched. The chain couples TRBV7-8 to TRBJ1-6, with 11 bases lining up with TRBD1. Source material: peripheral blood. The source of this sequence is a woman at least 80 years old with acute or convalescent COVID-19. CDR3 in DNA: TGTGCCAGCAGCTTACGGGACAGGGGGTCCTCCTATAATTCACCCCTCCACTTT. It yields the protein CASSLRDRGSSYNSPLHF.